These T cell receptor beta chains were read from a single sample in a study of cytomegalovirus exposure and HLA in healthy donors. Method: immunoSEQ multiplex PCR; TCRdb's copy keeps in-frame clones and lacks some. The table lists some 250,000 clones, about four fifths of them singletons. Sequences were obtained from PBMCs. These receptors originate from a woman between 40 and 55 years old in good health and CMV-seropositive. Each CDR3 is given with its conserved first and last residue. D genes are given only for firm matches. Size is omitted from some rows. Given values are once, few, many or a class for expanded clones.

j_call d_call v_call clone_size cdr3_nt cdr3_aa
TRBJ2-1 TRBD2 TRBV7-8 few TGTGCCAGCAGCTTAGTTGCAAGGACTAGCGGGGGATTTGAGCAGTTCTTC CASSLVARTSGGFEQFF
TRBJ1-1 TRBD1 TRBV9 NA TGTGCCAGCAGCGGGAAGGACAGGCCTATGAACACTGAAGCTTTCTTT CASSGKDRPMNTEAFF
TRBJ1-4 NA TRBV7-9 NA TGTGCCAGCTCGGCAGGGTCTAATGAAAAACTGTTTTTT CASSAGSNEKLFF
TRBJ1-1 NA TRBV19 once TGTGCCAGTAGCTCACTTCCGCAGGGGCTCACTGAAGCTTTCTTT CASSSLPQGLTEAFF
TRBJ1-3 NA TRBV5-1 NA TGCGCCAGCAGCTCCACTCAGGGATCAGGAAACACCATATATTTT CASSSTQGSGNTIYF
TRBJ2-2 NA TRBV2 NA TGTGCCAGCAGTCCCCCCGGGACAACGAACACCGGGGAGCTGTTTTTT CASSPPGTTNTGELFF
TRBJ1-1 NA TRBV30 NA TGTGCCTGGAGGAGGTCGCGGAACACTGAAGCTTTCTTT CAWRRSRNTEAFF
TRBJ2-7 NA TRBV11-3 NA TGTGCTAGCAGCTTGTACAGGGCACCCACCCGGGACGAGCAGTACTTC CASSLYRAPTRDEQYF
TRBJ1-2 NA TRBV6-5 NA TGTGCCAGCGGCCCGTGGCGGGACTCTAACTATGGCTACACCTTC CASGPWRDSNYGYTF
TRBJ2-7 TRBD1 TRBV18 NA TGTGCCAGCTCACGCGGGACAGGAGTCTCCTACGAGCAGTACTTC CASSRGTGVSYEQYF
TRBJ2-1 NA TRBV30 NA TGTGCCTGGAGTGTAGGGCTAGCCCCTAGCTCCTACAATGAGCAGTTCTTC CAWSVGLAPSSYNEQFF
TRBJ2-7 NA TRBV5-6 NA TGTGCCAGCAGCTATATACAGGGAATAAAATACGAGCAGTACTTC CASSYIQGIKYEQYF
TRBJ1-1 NA TRBV11-3 NA TGTGCCAGCAGCTTAGATCGGATCGGGAGGTTTACTGAAGCTTTCTTT CASSLDRIGRFTEAFF
TRBJ1-4 TRBD1 TRBV9 NA TGTGCCAGCAGCGTAGACAGGGGGCTTTTTGAAAAACTGTTTTTT CASSVDRGLFEKLFF
TRBJ1-1 TRBD1 TRBV13 NA TGTGCCAGCAGCCCCCGACAGGGGCTTTTGAACACTGAAGCTTTCTTT CASSPRQGLLNTEAFF
TRBJ2-7 NA TRBV30 NA TGTGCCTGGAGAACAGGGTTCGAGCAGTACTTC CAWRTGFEQYF
TRBJ2-2 TRBD2 TRBV2 NA TGTGCCAGCAGAGCACTAGCGGGGACTACAAACACCGGGGAGCTGTTTTTT CASRALAGTTNTGELFF
TRBJ2-3 TRBD1 TRBV7-9 NA TGTGCCAGCAGCCCGTCGACAGGGCTCAGTTCGGATACGCAGTATTTT CASSPSTGLSSDTQYF
TRBJ1-1 NA TRBV20-1 few TGCAGTGCTAGTGCAGTTACCGAAGCTTTCTTT CSASAVTEAFF
TRBJ1-5 NA TRBV30 NA TGTGCCTGGAGTGTAACGCAGAATCAGCCCCAGCATTTT CAWSVTQNQPQHF
TRBJ1-1 TRBD1 TRBV5-1 NA TGCGCCAGCAGCTCAGCCTCAGGGGGGAAGGCTTTCTTT CASSSASGGKAFF
TRBJ2-7 NA TRBV2 NA TGTGCCAGCAGTGGCGGACAAACCTACGAGCAGTACTTC CASSGGQTYEQYF
TRBJ2-3 TRBD2 TRBV6-4 NA TGTGCCAGCAGTGAAAGTAGCGGGAGTGCAGATACGCAGTATTTT CASSESSGSADTQYF
TRBJ2-7 NA TRBV5-8 NA TGTGCCAGCAGCCTCTTTCTCGGCGGGGGCCAATCCTACGAGCAGTACTTC CASSLFLGGGQSYEQYF
TRBJ1-1 NA TRBV6-5 NA TGTGCCAGCAGTTACTCCATTAACACTGAAGCTTTCTTT CASSYSINTEAFF
TRBJ1-3 NA TRBV5-8 NA TGTGCCAGCAGCTTGGCACTCTCTGGAAACACCATATATTTT CASSLALSGNTIYF
TRBJ2-7 NA TRBV5-1 once TGCGCCAGCAGCCCGGTTGGCCAGGGCGGCTACGAGCAGTACTTC CASSPVGQGGYEQYF
TRBJ1-4 TRBD1 TRBV25-1 NA TGTGCCAGCAGTGCGAGAAACAGGGGCGACAATGAAAAACTGTTTTTT CASSARNRGDNEKLFF
TRBJ1-2 NA TRBV19 NA TGTGCCAGTAGTATAACGTTTTCTGACAGCTACACCTTC CASSITFSDSYTF
TRBJ2-1 NA TRBV7-9 NA TGTGCCAGCAGCTTAGAGACTAGAGGGAATGAGCAGTTCTTC CASSLETRGNEQFF
TRBJ2-1 TRBD2 TRBV11-3 few TGTGCCAGCAGCGTACGACAGGGACTAGCGGGAGTGCGGAATGAGCAGTTCTTC CASSVRQGLAGVRNEQFF
TRBJ2-7 NA TRBV16 NA TGTGCCAGCAGCCCCCTGAAGGGGGACCACGAGCAGTACTTC CASSPLKGDHEQYF
TRBJ1-1 TRBD1 TRBV6-5 NA TGTGCCAGCAGTTACTCGAGGAACAGGGGAAGGATTGAAGCTTTCTTT CASSYSRNRGRIEAFF
TRBJ1-1 NA TRBV6-5 once TGTGCCAGCTACGCCCCCATCGCGGGGGTCACTGAAGCTTTCTTT CASYAPIAGVTEAFF
TRBJ1-1 TRBD1 TRBV4-3 NA TGCGCCAGCAGCTCCCCAGGGGGCAGTACTGAAGCTTTCTTT CASSSPGGSTEAFF
TRBJ2-3 TRBD2 TRBV14 NA TGTGCCAGCAGCCCCGGACTAGCCGCGCAGTATTTT CASSPGLAAQYF
TRBJ1-1 TRBD1 TRBV7-9 NA TGTGCCAGCAGCTTAGCGGTGGGGGGACAGGGGAACACTGAAGCTTTCTTT CASSLAVGGQGNTEAFF
TRBJ1-5 NA TRBV6-1 NA TGTGCCAGCAGTGGACAGGCAGGCAGCAATCAGCCCCAGCATTTT CASSGQAGSNQPQHF
TRBJ2-5 TRBD2 TRBV5-1 NA TGCGCCAGCAGCTTGGGAAAGGGACTAGCGGGAGAAGAGACCCAGTACTTC CASSLGKGLAGEETQYF
TRBJ1-2 TRBD1 TRBV5-6 NA TGTGCCAGCAGCCATGCAGGGGGCTATGGCTACACCTTC CASSHAGGYGYTF
TRBJ2-7 NA TRBV15 NA TGTGCCACCAGCAGCCGGACTTCCTACGAGCAGTACTTC CATSSRTSYEQYF
TRBJ2-2 TRBD2 TRBV5-1 NA TGCGCCAGCGGCTCGACGACTAGCGCCAACACCGGGGAGCTGTTTTTT CASGSTTSANTGELFF
TRBJ1-4 NA TRBV25-1 NA TGTGCCAGCAGGACAGATTACAATGAAAAACTGTTTTTT CASRTDYNEKLFF
TRBJ2-5 NA TRBV7-2 NA TGTGCCAGCAGCTTAATTGGCAGGGGAGAAGGAGAGACCCAGTACTTC CASSLIGRGEGETQYF
TRBJ2-2 TRBD1 TRBV12-5 NA TGTGCTAGTGGTTTGTTAGGCAGGGGGCTGGTTGTGGGTGCGAACACCGGGGAGCTGTTTTTT CASGLLGRGLVVGANTGELFF
TRBJ2-1 NA TRBV7-3 NA TGTGCCAGCAGCTTCACTAGTAATGAGCAGTTCTTC CASSFTSNEQFF
TRBJ1-1 NA TRBV6-1 NA TGTGCCAGCACCCGACAGAGCATGAACACTGAAGCTTTCTTT CASTRQSMNTEAFF
TRBJ1-2 NA TRBV6-5 NA TGTGCCAGCAGTTCCGGACAGTACTATGGCTACACCTTC CASSSGQYYGYTF
TRBJ2-5 NA TRBV29-1 NA TGCAGCGTTGATAGCGGAAGTCTACAAGAGACCCAGTACTTC CSVDSGSLQETQYF
TRBJ2-1 TRBD2 TRBV7-3 NA TGTGCCAGCAGCTTAACTAGCGGGGGGGGGACTGAGCAGTTCTTC CASSLTSGGGTEQFF
TRBJ2-7 TRBD2 TRBV6-1 NA TGTGCCAGCAGTGACACCGGGGGGAGCTACGAGCAGTACTTC CASSDTGGSYEQYF
TRBJ1-4 TRBD1 TRBV30 NA TGTGCCTGGAGCGGACAGGGGGCTGGTGAAAAACTGTTTTTT CAWSGQGAGEKLFF
TRBJ2-7 TRBD1 TRBV15 NA TGTGCCACCAGCCGCGGGACAGGGGAGACCTACGAGCAGTACTTC CATSRGTGETYEQYF
TRBJ2-1 TRBD2 TRBV4-1 once TGCGCCAGCAGCCAAGTGACCTTAGCGGGAGTCCATGAGCAGTTCTTC CASSQVTLAGVHEQFF
TRBJ1-1 TRBD1 TRBV7-9 few TGTGCCAGCAGCTTAGGTACAGGGGAGGTCACTGAAGCTTTCTTT CASSLGTGEVTEAFF
TRBJ2-7 NA TRBV10-1 once TGCGCCAGCAGTGAGTCTGGGGGCGCCTACGAGCAGTACTTC CASSESGGAYEQYF
TRBJ2-5 TRBD2 TRBV5-4 NA TGTGCCAGCAGCCCACGCGGGACTAGCGGGAGTAAGGAGACCCAGTACTTC CASSPRGTSGSKETQYF
TRBJ2-7 TRBD2 TRBV4-2 NA TGTGCCAGCAGCCAAGAATACGGGAGGGCCCCCGAGCAGTACTTC CASSQEYGRAPEQYF
TRBJ2-5 TRBD2 TRBV5-1 NA TGCGCCAGCAGCCATGGACTAGCGGGGGACCCCCAAGAGACCCAGTACTTC CASSHGLAGDPQETQYF
TRBJ2-1 NA TRBV7-3 NA TGTGCCAGCAGCTTAACAAAGACGGAGACCCATCGGAGGTTCTTC CASSLTKTETHRRFF